The sequence of this T cell receptor beta chain was determined in a study of shared T cell receptors in the human thymus. The CDR3 consists of 17 residues. CDR1 and CDR2 from the germline V gene are SGHVS and FQNEAQ. V lost 1 base and J lost 6; bases outside the gene matches: 14. TCRdb's table, derived via immunoSEQ multiplex PCR, lists solely in-frame clones and lacks some. This repertoire shows approximately 660,000 clones, over 75% found once; its top ten account for approximately 0.01%. Separately, the same data were catalogued under a study of human thymus T cells. That paper notes: Resections from corrective heart surgery provided thymus tissue.

The sequence derives from a boy under three years old with a congenital heart defect. The sequenced material came from thymocytes. The chain recombines TRBV7-8 with TRBJ1-2, with 7 nucleotides matching TRBD1. CDR3 in amino acids: CASSLEELVTGRDGYTF. CDR3 in DNA: TGTGCCAGCAGCTTAGAAGAGTTGGTGACAGGGAGAGATGGCTACACCTTC.